The sequence of this T cell receptor (beta chain) was determined in a study of cytomegalovirus exposure and HLA in healthy donors. The CDR3 is made up of 13 amino acids. Trimming took off 4 bases at V and 1 base at J, with 8 bases between the two ends. Germline CDR1 and CDR2: SGHNT and YYREEE (reference sequence). Use of 60 Vbeta and 13 Jbeta primers characterized the PCR. Sequencing used immunoSEQ multiplex PCR; TCRdb keeps in-frame clones, though not all of them. Of 150,000 or so clones in the sample, around four fifths were seen once. Material: PBMCs. This chain connects TRBV5-4 to TRBJ1-2, with D perhaps matching TRBD1 (5 bases). This clonotype originated in a woman younger than 45 in good health and CMV-seronegative. The CDR3 spells CASSGGVNYGYTF. For the CDR3, the DNA is TGTGCCAGCAGCGGGGGGGTTAACTATGGCTACACCTTC.